This T cell receptor beta chain was retrieved from a study of blood T cell repertoires in COVID-19. Looking at the study overall: Spain, Italy and the United States supplied samples that represented acute and convalescent COVID-19. Nucleic acid was either cDNA or gDNA, and it came from T cells, B-cell-depleted T cells, or PBMCs.

Germline CDR1 SNHLY, CDR2 FYNNEI. This CDR3 has 15 residues. V shed 6 bases and J shed 0 bases, with 12 bases lying between them. In the study's own analysis: Researchers report that nucleated cell counts were estimated from reference gene primer amplification. Assay: immunoSEQ multiplex PCR; the TCRdb copy retains only in-frame clones and omits some. V and J calls and clone size are copied from that table; D and trimming were computed from the DNA. The repertoire holds around 100,000 clones, with 87% as singletons. The chain couples TRBV2 to TRBJ1-5, with D unresolved. Sequencing used peripheral blood. The origin of this receptor is a woman aged 30 to 39 with acute or convalescent COVID-19. The chain's CDR3 is CASSPSPYSNQPQHF. The DNA of the CDR3 is TGTGCCAGCAGCCCCTCCCCTTATAGCAATCAGCCCCAGCATTTT.